The source of this T cell receptor beta chain is a study of T cell repertoires in cytomegalovirus infection. Study background: Recently described HLA-C-restricted plus well-studied HLA-B-restricted CMV epitopes were used.

TCRdb itself ran the reads through MiXCR, one entry per CDR3 protein. The sample includes 550,000 to 700,000 distinct CDR3 sequences, under 45% seen only once; the top ten take around 46%. V shed 3 bases, J shed 0 bases, and the junction held 1 base outside the gene matches. The CDR3 is 15 amino acids. Germline V gene lookup returns CDR1 SGHTA and CDR2 FQGNSA. Overall study findings and caveats: Clonotype analysis showed dominance of the ex vivo response by HLA-C-restricted CMV-specific TCR beta clonotypes.

As concerns this clonotype: Antigen unknown.

This specimen consisted of cultured PBMCs, obtained from culture after CMV antigen stimulation. The chain combines TRBV7-2 with TRBJ2-2; the match to TRBD1 covers 7 bases. The sequence derives from a human donor in good health (CMV status not recorded). Some clones in this sample may be carry-over from other donors' samples. The CDR3 bases are TGTGCCAGCAGCTTGACAGGGACGAACACCGGGGAGCTGTTTTTT. It codes for CASSLTGTNTGELFF. Full variable domain (remainder filled in from reference TRBV7-2 and TRBJ2-2): GAGVSQSPSNKVTEKGKDVELRCDPISGHTALYWYRQSLGQGLEFLIYFQGNSAPDKSGLPSDRFSAERTGGSVSTLTIQRTQQEDSAVYLCASSLTGTNTGELFFGEGSRLTVL.